The present entry profiles one T cell receptor (beta chain) with its context. Its antigen is currently unknown. Sample time point: newly diagnosed GD, antithyroid drugs for less than 3 months. Scientists built the TCR library using RNA that was extracted from PBMCs. Peripheral blood, approximately 9.6 milliliters of it, was drawn into EDTA tubes. The record originates from a study of regulatory T cells in long-lasting Graves disease. General study results and limits: Limited sample numbers may have lowered accuracy. Among the persistent patients, 2,500 to 3,000 public clonotypes were shared, more than the 850 to 1,000 shared among new patients. Thyroid tissue went unstudied; only peripheral blood was examined.

The CDR3 consists of 14 residues. Germline lookup yields CDR1 SGHKS and CDR2 YYEKEE (reference sequence). The V gene lost 3 bases and the J gene lost 3 bases, with 13 bases spanning the gap. Arm-PCR with iRepertoire HTBI primers amplified the CDR3 regions for these TCR beta libraries. TCRdb ran MiXCR on the multiplex PCR reads and lists one entry per CDR3 protein. Of about 450,000 distinct CDR3 sequences in the sample, about a sixth were seen once. The same data also contributed to another study, on T cells in Graves' hyperthyroidism and ophthalmopathy.

The specimen comprised peripheral blood mononuclear cells (PBMCs), sampled at new diagnosis, from a patient treated with antithyroid drugs. The TCR comes from a woman aged 25-40 years with Graves disease. The chain recombines TRBV5-5 with TRBJ2-7; tentative D call: TRBD2 (5 bases). The CDR3 DNA reads TGTGCCAGCAGCTGGTGGCGAGGAGGCTACGAGCAGTACTTC. It codes for CASSWWRGGYEQYF.